This TCR beta chain is drawn from a study of blood T cell repertoires in COVID-19 (dated by TCRdb to 2018 to 2020). The study in broad terms: Collaborator samples came from the United States, Italy and Spain and covered acute and convalescent phases of COVID-19. The prospective study material was composed of cDNA or gDNA derived from T cells, B-cell-depleted T cells, or PBMCs. Subjects who had been exposed to COVID-19, were actively infected with it, or had recovered from it provided the deeply sampled blood TCRbeta repertoires that made up the dataset. The repertoires were released in a freely available public database intended as a resource for research on the immune response to SARS-CoV-2. The samples were drawn from the first 160 participants of the ongoing ImmuneRACE study and from over a thousand subjects provided by 6 global collaborators. The sample metadata nearly always contained a de-identified subject ID, COVID-19 status, age in years and sex. Where available, HLA class I and class II types were taken from metadata supplied by the sample provider and were not determined by assay-based typing.

Points on this clone: What this receptor recognizes is not known. The input lacks base qualities; no much larger clone sits a single base away.

CDR1 and CDR2, looked up from the germline V gene, are SNHLY and FYNNEI. The CDR3 measures 19 amino acids from cysteine to phenylalanine. The CDR3 DNA has 57 bases and is translated from base 1. Ends trimmed: V by 0 bases, J by 5 bases; bases unmatched to a gene: 15. TCRbeta CDR3 regions were amplified from genomic DNA using the immunoSEQ Assay, a bias-controlled multiplex PCR. Per the original workflow: Nucleated cell counts per sample were estimated from amplification of reference gene primers within the assay. To quantify the absolute abundance of each unique TCRbeta CDR3 rearrangement, sequence reads were collapsed and filtered. For each sample, productive Simpson clonality was calculated as the square root of Simpson's diversity index over productive rearrangements. Not all clones reach the TCRdb copy of this immuneACCESS table, which keeps in-frame sequences only. Checked studies attribute under half of the gap to unresolved V genes and leave the rest unexplained. V, J and clone size derive from that table, while D and trimming were established from the DNA sequence. In this sample the table shows 300,000 or so clones, just over 85% of which occur a single time. The ten largest clonotypes hold approximately 4.6% of the sample.

Here is what the overall study found, with its caveats: The amount of clinical and demographic metadata varied by source and participant and was provided uncurated.

Participants in the prospective study were aged roughly 18 to 100 years, lived in over 20 United States geographic areas, and enrolled through a virtual design. In the prospective study, cohorts were assigned on the basis of participant-reported clinical history obtained from a screening survey and a study questionnaire. Each participant in the prospective study had whole blood, serum and a nasopharyngeal or oropharyngeal swab collected by mobile phlebotomists. Participants in the prospective study had the option to provide additional blood draws and questionnaires over a roughly 2-month period. Before DNA extraction, prospective study blood samples were shipped either frozen or at room temperature.

The sequence links TRBV2 to TRBJ2-5; the junction holds 10 bases that match TRBD2. The sample comprised PBMCs or T cells enriched from blood (not recorded which). The TCR was taken from a middle-aged woman with acute COVID-19. This receptor carries the CDR3 CASSEAVGLAGEGVETQYF. The sequence in DNA is TGTGCCAGCAGTGAAGCGGTAGGCCTAGCGGGAGAAGGGGTGGAGACCCAGTACTTC.